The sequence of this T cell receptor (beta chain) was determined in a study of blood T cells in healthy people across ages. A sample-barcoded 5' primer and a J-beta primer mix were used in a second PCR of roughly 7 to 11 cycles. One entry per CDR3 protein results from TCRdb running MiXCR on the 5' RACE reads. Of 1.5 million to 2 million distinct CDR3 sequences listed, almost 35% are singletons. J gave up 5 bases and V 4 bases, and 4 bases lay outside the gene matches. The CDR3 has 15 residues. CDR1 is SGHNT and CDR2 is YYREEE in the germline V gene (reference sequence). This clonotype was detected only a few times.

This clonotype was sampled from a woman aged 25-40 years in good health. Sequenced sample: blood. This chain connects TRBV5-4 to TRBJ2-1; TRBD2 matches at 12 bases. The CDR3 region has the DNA TGTGCCAGCAGCGGATGGACTAGCGGGGACAATGAGCAGTTCTTC. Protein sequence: CASSGWTSGDNEQFF. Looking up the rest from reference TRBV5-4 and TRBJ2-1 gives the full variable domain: ETGVTQSPTHLIKTRGQQVTLRCSSQSGHNTVSWYQQALGQGPQFIFQYYREEENGRGNFPPRFSGLQFPNYSSELNVNALELDDSALYLCASSGWTSGDNEQFFGPGTRLTVL.